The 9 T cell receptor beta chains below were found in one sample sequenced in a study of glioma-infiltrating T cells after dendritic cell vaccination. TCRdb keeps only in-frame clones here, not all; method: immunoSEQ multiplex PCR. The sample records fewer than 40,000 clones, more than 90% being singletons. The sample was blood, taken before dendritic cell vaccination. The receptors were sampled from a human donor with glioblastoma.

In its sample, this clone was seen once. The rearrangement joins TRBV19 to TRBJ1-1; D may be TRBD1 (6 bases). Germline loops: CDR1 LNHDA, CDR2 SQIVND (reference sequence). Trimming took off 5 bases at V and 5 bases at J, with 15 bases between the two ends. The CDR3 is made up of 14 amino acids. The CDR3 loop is CASSLHQGKTEAFF. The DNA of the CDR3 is TGTGCCAGTAGTCTCCATCAGGGGAAGACTGAAGCTTTCTTT.

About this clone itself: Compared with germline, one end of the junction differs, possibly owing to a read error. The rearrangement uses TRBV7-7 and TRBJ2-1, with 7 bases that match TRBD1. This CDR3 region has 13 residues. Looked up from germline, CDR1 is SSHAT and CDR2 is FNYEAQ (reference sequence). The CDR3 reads CASSRTGDHEQFF. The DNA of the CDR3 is TGTGCTAGCAGCCGTACAGGGGATCATGAGCAGTTCTTC.

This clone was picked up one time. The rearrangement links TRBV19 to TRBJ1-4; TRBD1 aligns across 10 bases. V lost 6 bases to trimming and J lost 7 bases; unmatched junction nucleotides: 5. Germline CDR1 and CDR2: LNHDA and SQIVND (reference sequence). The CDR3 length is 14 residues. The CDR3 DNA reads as TGTGCCAGTAGGGACAGGACAGGGGGTGAAAAACTGTTTTTT. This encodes CASRDRTGGEKLFF.

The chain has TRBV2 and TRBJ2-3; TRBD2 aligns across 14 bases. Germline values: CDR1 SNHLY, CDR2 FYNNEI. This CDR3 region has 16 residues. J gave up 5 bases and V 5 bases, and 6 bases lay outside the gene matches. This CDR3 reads CASSNLGTSGGDTQYF. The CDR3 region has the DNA TGTGCCAGCAGTAACCTCGGGACTAGCGGGGGAGATACGCAGTATTTT.

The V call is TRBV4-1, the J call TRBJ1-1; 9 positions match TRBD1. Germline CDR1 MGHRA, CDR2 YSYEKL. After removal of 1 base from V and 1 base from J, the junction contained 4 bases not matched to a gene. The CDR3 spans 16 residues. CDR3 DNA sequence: TGCGCCAGCAGCCAAGCGAGGACAGGGGAGAACACTGAAGCTTTCTTT. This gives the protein CASSQARTGENTEAFF.

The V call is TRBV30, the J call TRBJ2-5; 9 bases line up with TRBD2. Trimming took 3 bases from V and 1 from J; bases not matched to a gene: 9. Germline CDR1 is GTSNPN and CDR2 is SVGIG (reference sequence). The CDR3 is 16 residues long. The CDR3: CAWSTLAGAIQETQYF. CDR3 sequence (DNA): TGTGCCTGGAGCACATTAGCGGGGGCAATCCAAGAGACCCAGTACTTC.

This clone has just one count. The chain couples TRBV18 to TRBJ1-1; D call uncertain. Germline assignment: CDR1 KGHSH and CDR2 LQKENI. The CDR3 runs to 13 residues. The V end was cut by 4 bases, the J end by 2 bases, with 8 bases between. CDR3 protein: CASSHTENTEAFF. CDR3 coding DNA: TGTGCCAGCTCACACACCGAAAACACTGAAGCTTTCTTT.

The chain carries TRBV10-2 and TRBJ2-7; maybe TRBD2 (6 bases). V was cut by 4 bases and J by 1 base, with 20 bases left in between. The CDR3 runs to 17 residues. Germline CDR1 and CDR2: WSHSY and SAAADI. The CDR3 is CASSGLVSEELSYEQYF. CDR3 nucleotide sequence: TGCGCCAGCAGTGGACTAGTTTCCGAGGAATTGTCCTACGAGCAGTACTTC.

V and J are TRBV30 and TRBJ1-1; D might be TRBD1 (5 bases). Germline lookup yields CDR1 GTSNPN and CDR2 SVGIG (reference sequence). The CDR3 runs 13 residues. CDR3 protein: CAGPDVENTEAFF. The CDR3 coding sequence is TGTGCGGGGCCCGACGTCGAGAACACTGAAGCTTTCTTT.